This T cell receptor beta chain comes out of a study of PD-L1 blockade in urothelial cancer (dated by TCRdb to 2017 to 2019). Study-wide context: All patients started therapy around 2014 and received atezolizumab 1,200 mg intravenously every 3 weeks. Pretreatment blood TCR-seq was available for 27 to 30 patients, at least one posttreatment blood collection was obtained for about 24 patients, and tumor TCR-seq was available for about 24 patients. An exploratory multi-omic analysis was conducted of the somatic, immune and clinical correlates of response to PD-L1 blockade with atezolizumab in urothelial cancer. In the same patients who had TCR sequencing, pretreatment tumors also underwent whole exome sequencing and RNA sequencing. Ten or so patients reached durable clinical benefit, while 15 to 20 patients did not. Blood samples were analyzed 3 weeks after the start of treatment (second dose) and 6 weeks after the start of treatment. Durable clinical benefit was defined as a progression-free survival longer than 6 months, and TCR features were additionally tested against progression-free survival and overall survival. Pretreatment tumor samples and matched peripheral blood, collected serially before and after atezolizumab treatment, underwent TCR sequencing. Blood samples yielded a median of around 130,000 T cells and tens of thousands of unique TCRs, with median clonality 0.080. About nine tenths of the roughly 29 patients were identified as males with urothelial cancer of bladder origin, and a prior smoking history was reported by 18 of 29 patients. Patients had an ECOG performance status of 0 or 1 and had received between 0 and 3 prior chemotherapy regimens.

Each PCR received spiked-in synthetic TCR analog templates so that absolute template abundance could be estimated from read counts. Using the immunoSEQ assay, TCRbeta CDR3 regions were amplified from genomic DNA with bias-controlled V and J gene primers. Sequencing of rearranged TCRbeta segments was performed at approximately 20X coverage. In the authors' own workflow: Clustering was used to correct sequencing errors, and CDR3s were annotated against IMGT to assign V, D and J genes. Out-of-frame and stop-codon sequences were excluded, and only productive TCRbeta rearrangements were used in downstream analyses. Clonality was computed as one minus Shannon entropy normalized by the log of the number of unique productive sequences. Fisher's exact test with Benjamini-Hochberg correction, at a threshold of adjusted p below 0.01, was used to find clones that differed between time points or between blood and tumor. Entries here come from immuneACCESS through TCRdb and include only in-frame sequences with V and J called. Some clones fail to appear in such tables; in the studies checked, an unresolved V gene covers under half of the shortfall, and the cause of the remainder is unknown. That table is the source of V, J and clone size, and D and trimming were worked out from the DNA. This sample is represented by 50,000 or so clones; roughly 84% of them were singletons. Of the sample, 1% to 1.5% falls within the top ten clones.

Looking up the germline V gene (reference sequence) yields CDR1 SGHNT and CDR2 YYREEE. V is shortened by 0 bases, J by 1 base, and the region joining them spans 13 bases. The CDR3 measures 16 amino acids from cysteine to phenylalanine. Kept here is only the CDR3 DNA, which spans 48 bases and is read in frame from base 1. Explained via the paper, the time point label denotes: pretreatment peripheral blood. The cohort included 25 to 30 patients with locally advanced or metastatic urothelial carcinoma who were treated at Memorial Sloan Kettering on a trial protocol. Peripheral blood mononuclear cells were collected from each patient pretreatment and during treatment, giving between 1 and 8 total time points per patient. The Qiagen DNeasy Blood extraction kit was used to purify genomic DNA from total PBMCs and tumor samples. PBMCs were collected pretreatment and during treatment, and were isolated and stored as previously described.

What the authors observed across the whole study: Because the sample size was small (n ≈ 30) and many of the analyses were exploratory, the results are meant to be hypothesis-generating. A pretreatment peripheral blood TCR clonality below the median was linked to improved progression-free and overall survival. Among patients with durable benefit, tumor-associated TCR clones showed greater expansion in peripheral blood 3 weeks after treatment started (n ≈ 20, p = 0.022).

As regards this clone: Its cognate antigen has yet to be identified. No clone much larger than this one lies a single base away; base qualities are absent.

The rearrangement joined TRBV5-4 to TRBJ1-1; TRBD1 is perhaps the D gene, given 5 matching bases. The sequence came from a man aged 45 to 65 with urothelial cancer. The sample consisted of PBMCs, taken around atezolizumab (anti-PD-L1) treatment. The nucleotides read TGTGCCAGCAGCTTGGAGCGGGGCCGGAGGAACACTGAAGCTTTCTTT. Its translation is CASSLERGRRNTEAFF. The CDR3, completed at both ends by the reference TRBV5-4 and TRBJ1-1 genes, gives the full variable domain ETGVTQSPTHLIKTRGQQVTLRCSSQSGHNTVSWYQQALGQGPQFIFQYYREEENGRGNFPPRFSGLQFPNYSSELNVNALELDDSALYLCASSLERGRRNTEAFFGQGTRLTVV.